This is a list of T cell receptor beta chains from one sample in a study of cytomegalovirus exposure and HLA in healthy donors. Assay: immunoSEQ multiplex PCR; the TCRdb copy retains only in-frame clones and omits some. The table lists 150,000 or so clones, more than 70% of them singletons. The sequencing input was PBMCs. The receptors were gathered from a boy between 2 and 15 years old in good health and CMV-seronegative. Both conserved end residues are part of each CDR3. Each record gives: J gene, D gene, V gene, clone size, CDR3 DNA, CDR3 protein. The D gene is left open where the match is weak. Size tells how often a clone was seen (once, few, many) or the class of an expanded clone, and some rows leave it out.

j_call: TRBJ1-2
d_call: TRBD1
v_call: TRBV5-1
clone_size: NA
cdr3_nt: TGCGCCAGCAGCCCCCGGGACAGGGGCCTCTATGGCTACACCTTC
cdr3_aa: CASSPRDRGLYGYTF

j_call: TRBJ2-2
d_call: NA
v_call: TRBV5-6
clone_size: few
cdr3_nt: TGTGCCAGCAGCTCGGGCGGGGAGCTGTTTTTT
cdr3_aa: CASSSGGELFF

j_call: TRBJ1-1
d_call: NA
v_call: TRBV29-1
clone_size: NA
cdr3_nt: TGCAGCGTTGATGGGACTTCCACTGAAGCTTTCTTT
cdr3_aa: CSVDGTSTEAFF

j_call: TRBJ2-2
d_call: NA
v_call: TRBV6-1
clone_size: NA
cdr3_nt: TGTGCCAGCAGTGAAAATAAGATATTCGGGGTGAACACCGGGGAGCTGTTTTTT
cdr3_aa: CASSENKIFGVNTGELFF

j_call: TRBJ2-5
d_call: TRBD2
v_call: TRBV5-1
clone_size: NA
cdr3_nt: TGCGCCAGCAGCATAGGGACTAGCGGAGAGACCCAGTACTTC
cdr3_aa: CASSIGTSGETQYF

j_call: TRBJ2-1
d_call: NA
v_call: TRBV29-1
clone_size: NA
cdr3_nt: TGCAGCGTTGGACTAGGCGACAATGAGCAGTTCTTC
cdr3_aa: CSVGLGDNEQFF

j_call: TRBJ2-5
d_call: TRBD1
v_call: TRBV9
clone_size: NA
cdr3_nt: TGTGCCAGCAGCATAGGGACAGGGTTCGGGGAGACCCAGTACTTC
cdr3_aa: CASSIGTGFGETQYF

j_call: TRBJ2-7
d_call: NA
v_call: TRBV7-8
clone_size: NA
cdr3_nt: TGTGCCAGCAGTCCTCGAGTGTCTAGCTCCTACGAGCAGTACTTC
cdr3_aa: CASSPRVSSSYEQYF

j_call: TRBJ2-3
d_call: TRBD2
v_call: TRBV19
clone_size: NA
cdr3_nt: TGTGCCAGTAGTCCCGGACTAGCGGGCGCAGATACGCAGTATTTT
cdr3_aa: CASSPGLAGADTQYF

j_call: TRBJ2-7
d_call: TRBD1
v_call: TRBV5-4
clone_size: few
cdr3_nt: TGTGCCAGCAGCCCAGTAACAGGGGCGAACTCCTACGAGCAGTACTTC
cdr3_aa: CASSPVTGANSYEQYF

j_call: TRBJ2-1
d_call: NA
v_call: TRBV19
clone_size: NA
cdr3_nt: TGTGCCAGTAGTTCAGGGTACAATGAGCAGTTCTTC
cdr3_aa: CASSSGYNEQFF

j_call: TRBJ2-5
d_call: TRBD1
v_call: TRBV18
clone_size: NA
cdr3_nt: TGTGCCAGCTCACTTGGGACAGGGGAAGAGACCCAGTACTTC
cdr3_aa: CASSLGTGEETQYF

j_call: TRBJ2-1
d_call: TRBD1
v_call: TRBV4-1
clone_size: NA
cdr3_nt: TGCGCCAGCAGGCCGGGACAGTTAAGCTCCTACAATGAGCAGTTCTTC
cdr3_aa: CASRPGQLSSYNEQFF

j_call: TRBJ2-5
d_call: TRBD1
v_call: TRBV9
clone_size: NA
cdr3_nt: TGTGCCAGCAGCGTAGTCGGGACAGGGGAAGAGACCCAGTACTTC
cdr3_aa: CASSVVGTGEETQYF

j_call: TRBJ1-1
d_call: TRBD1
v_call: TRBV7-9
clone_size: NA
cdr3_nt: TGTGCCAGCAGCACCGGGACAGGGGGCACTGAAGCTTTCTTT
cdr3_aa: CASSTGTGGTEAFF

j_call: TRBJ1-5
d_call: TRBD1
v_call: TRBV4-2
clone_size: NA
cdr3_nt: TGTGCCAGCAGCCAACGGACAGGGGCTCTTAGCAATCAGCCCCAGCATTTT
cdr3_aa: CASSQRTGALSNQPQHF

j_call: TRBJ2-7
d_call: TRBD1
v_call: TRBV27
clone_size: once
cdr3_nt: TGTGCCAGCAGCTCGGGACAGATTTTCTACGAGCAGTACTTC
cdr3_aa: CASSSGQIFYEQYF

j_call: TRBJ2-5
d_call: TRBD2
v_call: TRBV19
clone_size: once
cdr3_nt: TGTGCCAGTTCGGGACTAGCGGACCAAGAGACCCAGTACTTC
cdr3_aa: CASSGLADQETQYF

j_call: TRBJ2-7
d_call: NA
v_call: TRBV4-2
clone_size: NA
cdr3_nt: TGTGCCAGCAGCCAAGAACCTATCATGACTAGAGAACTCGAGCAGTACTTC
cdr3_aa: CASSQEPIMTRELEQYF

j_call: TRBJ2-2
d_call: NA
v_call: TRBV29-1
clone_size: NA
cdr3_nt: TGCAGCGTTCGCAGTACGAACACCGGGGAGCTGTTTTTT
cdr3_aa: CSVRSTNTGELFF

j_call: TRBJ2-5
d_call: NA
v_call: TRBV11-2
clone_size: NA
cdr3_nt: TGTGCCAGCAGATCGAGGTGGGAGACCCAGTACTTC
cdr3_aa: CASRSRWETQYF

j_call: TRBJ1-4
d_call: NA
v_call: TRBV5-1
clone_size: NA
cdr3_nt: TGCGCCAGCAGAGTAAGAACAGCAACTAATGAAAAACTGTTTTTT
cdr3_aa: CASRVRTATNEKLFF

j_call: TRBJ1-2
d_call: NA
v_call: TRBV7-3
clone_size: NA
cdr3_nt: TGTGCCAGCAGCCCTGGAGGGGACCGAGACTATGGCTACACCTTC
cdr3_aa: CASSPGGDRDYGYTF

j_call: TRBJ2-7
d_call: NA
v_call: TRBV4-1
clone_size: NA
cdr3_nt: TGCGCCAGCAGCCCTAGAACAAAAACCTACGAGCAGTACTTC
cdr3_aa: CASSPRTKTYEQYF

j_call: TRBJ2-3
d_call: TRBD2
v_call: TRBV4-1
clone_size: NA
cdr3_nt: TGCGCCAGCAGCCAATGGACTAGCGGTACGCAGTATTTT
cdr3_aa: CASSQWTSGTQYF

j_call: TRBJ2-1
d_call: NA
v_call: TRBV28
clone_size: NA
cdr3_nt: TGTGCCAGCAGTTTCCGGGCTGGGAGCCGACTCTCCTACAATGAGCAGTTCTTC
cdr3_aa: CASSFRAGSRLSYNEQFF

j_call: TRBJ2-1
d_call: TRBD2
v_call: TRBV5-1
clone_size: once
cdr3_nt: TGCGCCAGCAGCTTACATAGCGGGCAGAGCCCCTACAATGAGCAGTTCTTC
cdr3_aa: CASSLHSGQSPYNEQFF

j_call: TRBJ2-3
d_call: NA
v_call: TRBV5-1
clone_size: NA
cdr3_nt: TGCGCCAGCAGCTTGGTAGCCCAATTCACAGATACGCAGTATTTT
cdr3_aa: CASSLVAQFTDTQYF

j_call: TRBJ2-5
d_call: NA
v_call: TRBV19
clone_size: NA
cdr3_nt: TGTGCCAGTAGAAGCCCAGAGGGGGAAGAGACCCAGTACTTC
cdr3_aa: CASRSPEGEETQYF

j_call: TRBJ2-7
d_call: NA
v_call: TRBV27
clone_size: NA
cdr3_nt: TGTGCCAGCAGTCCCAGTAGGGGACTCGAGCAGTACTTC
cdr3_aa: CASSPSRGLEQYF